This entry lists 29 T cell receptor beta chains sequenced from one sample in a study of T cells in narcolepsy (dated by TCRdb to 2016 to 2019). Receptor libraries were prepared by the immunoSEQ multiplex PCR assay. Entries here come from immuneACCESS through TCRdb and include only in-frame sequences with V and J called. Some clones fail to appear in such tables; in the studies checked, an unresolved V gene covers under half of the shortfall, and the cause of the remainder is unknown. The sample includes just under 30,000 clones, with around 87% observed a single time. Of the sample, approximately 0.89% falls within the top ten clones. The sample comprised memory (CD45RA-) CD4+ T cells from blood. Sample cell subset or site, as interpreted from the label and publication: memory T cells sorted ex vivo from peripheral blood. The receptors derive from a human donor in good health.

With regard to this clone: A junction end diverges from the germline sequence, so it may reflect a read error. V gene TRBV19 combines with J gene TRBJ2-1; 10 bases line up with TRBD1. The CDR3 covers 15 residues. The germline CDR1 and CDR2 sequences are LNHDA and SQIVND (reference sequence). The CDR3 DNA follows: TGTGCCAGTAGTGAAGGACAGGGGGTATACAATAAGCAGTTCTTC. It encodes CASSEGQGVYNKQFF.

Remarks on this clone: The junction departs from the called germline gene at one end, perhaps through a read error. This chain joins TRBV7-7 and TRBJ2-1; the D is unclear. The CDR3 contains 13 residues. The germline V gene encodes CDR1 SSHAT and CDR2 FNYEAQ (reference sequence). This CDR3 is CASSLDGSTEQFF. In DNA, the CDR3 is TGTGCTAGCAGCTTAGACGGATCTACCGAGCAGTTCTTC.

The rearrangement links TRBV2 to TRBJ2-5, with 9 bases matching TRBD1. Germline CDR1 SNHLY, CDR2 FYNNEI. With V trimmed by 6 bases and J by 4 bases, 12 bases remained unmatched. The CDR3 is 16 amino acids. CDR3 protein: CASSRGTGMFRETQYF. The CDR3 bases are TGTGCCAGCAGCCGAGGGACAGGGATGTTCCGAGAGACCCAGTACTTC.

Concerning this clone: One end of the junction is discordant with germline, which a read error may explain. V gene TRBV28 combines with J gene TRBJ1-5; tentative D call: TRBD1 (5 bases). There are 15 residues in the CDR3. Per the germline V gene, CDR1 is MDHEN and CDR2 is SYDVKM. The CDR3 sequence: CASCLGRGLGQPQHF. The CDR3 DNA reads TGTGCCAGCTGTTTAGGGCGGGGGTTGGGGCAGCCCCAGCATTTT.

The chain recombines TRBV7-9 with TRBJ2-3; D is undetermined. The CDR3 loop spans 17 amino acids. The V end was cut by 7 bases, the J end by 6 bases, with 26 bases between. Per germline, CDR1 SEHNR and CDR2 FQNEAQ (reference sequence). The CDR3 coding sequence is TGTGCCAGCACCCCCCCGGTCGGCGTTGCCGGCGGTGATACGCAGTATTTT. Encoded protein: CASTPPVGVAGGDTQYF.

V gene TRBV6-1 combines with J gene TRBJ1-5; D is perhaps TRBD1 (6 bases). Deletions cut 5 bases from V and 7 bases from J, with 15 bases between. Germline assignment: CDR1 MNHNS and CDR2 SASEGT. The CDR3 extends over 14 amino acids. This chain's CDR3 is CASSLRGGEQPQHF. DNA for the CDR3: TGTGCCAGCAGTCTCAGGGGAGGAGAGCAGCCCCAGCATTTT.

This clone was seen only a few times. This chain uses TRBV6-1 with TRBJ2-1; D not certain. This CDR3 spans 14 amino acids. Per germline, CDR1 MNHNS and CDR2 SASEGT. The V end lost 0 bases, the J end lost 7 bases, and 10 bases lay between the germline ends. CDR3 region: CASSEAVKGNEQFF. The DNA for the CDR3 is TGTGCCAGCAGTGAAGCAGTGAAGGGAAATGAGCAGTTCTTC.

This chain connects TRBV5-4 to TRBJ1-2; 10 nucleotides match TRBD1. Trimming took 1 base from V and 5 from J; bases not matched to a gene: 5. Germline V lookup: CDR1 SGHNT, CDR2 YYREEE (reference sequence). The CDR3 is 15 residues long. The CDR3 bases are TGTGCCAGCAGCTTGCTGGGGGACAGGGGTTATGGCTACACCTTC. Its translation: CASSLLGDRGYGYTF. The whole variable domain, remainder taken from reference TRBV5-4 and TRBJ1-2, is ETGVTQSPTHLIKTRGQQVTLRCSSQSGHNTVSWYQQALGQGPQFIFQYYREEENGRGNFPPRFSGLQFPNYSSELNVNALELDDSALYLCASSLLGDRGYGYTFGSGTRLTVV.

This chain joins TRBV7-2 and TRBJ2-3; TRBD2 matches 9 bases. Germline CDR1 reads SGHTA; CDR2 reads FQGNSA. Trimming removed 4 bases from V and 3 bases from J; junction bases left unmatched: 14. This CDR3 region has 18 residues. CDR3 sequence: CASSSPGGGRAWTDTQYF. The DNA for the CDR3 is TGTGCCAGCAGCTCACCTGGGGGCGGGAGGGCCTGGACAGATACGCAGTATTTT.

The chain recombines TRBV6-4 with TRBJ2-1; 8 positions match TRBD2. V dropped 0 bases and J dropped 4; count of bases not matched to a gene: 5. CDR1 and CDR2 (germline): MRHNA, SNTAGT. This CDR3 comprises 16 residues. The CDR3 coding sequence is TGTGCCAGCAGTGACTCGGCGACTAGCGTATACAATGAGCAGTTCTTC. It codes for CASSDSATSVYNEQFF.

This sequence joins TRBV5-1 and TRBJ1-4; D uncertain. CDR3 length: 14 amino acids. Germline V gene lookup returns CDR1 SGHRS and CDR2 YFSETQ. The V and J ends lost 0 bases and 0 bases respectively, with 3 bases between them. For the CDR3, the DNA is TGCGCCAGCAGCTTGGGGGCAACTAATGAAAAACTGTTTTTT. This encodes CASSLGATNEKLFF.

This clone was found a few times. The chain employs TRBV11-3 and TRBJ2-7; 7 positions agree with TRBD2. This CDR3 is built from 13 residues. J was trimmed by 3 bases and V by 4 bases; bases with no gene match: 3. Germline loops: CDR1 SGHNT, CDR2 YENEEA. The CDR3, as DNA: TGTGCCAGCAGCTACCGGACTAGCTACGAGCAGTACTTC. Translated: CASSYRTSYEQYF.

The V call is TRBV10-3, the J call TRBJ1-5, with 8 bases identical to TRBD1. Losses at the gene ends were 6 bases for V and 1 base for J; bases not matched to a gene: 8. The CDR3 sequence is 16 residues long. CDR1 is ENHRY and CDR2 is SYGVKD in the germline V gene. The CDR3 loop reads CAISEQGGASNQPQHF. In DNA form, the CDR3 reads TGTGCCATCAGCGAACAGGGGGGCGCGAGCAATCAGCCCCAGCATTTT.

The chain combines TRBV28 with TRBJ1-1; TRBD1 matches 8 bases. J gave up 4 bases and V 5 bases, and 15 bases lay outside the gene matches. This CDR3 region has 17 residues. In germline, CDR1 is MDHEN, CDR2 SYDVKM. This chain's CDR3 is CASSPPPHGQGITEAFF. CDR3 bases: TGTGCCAGCAGTCCACCCCCTCATGGACAGGGCATCACTGAAGCTTTCTTT.

The chain's CDR3 is CASSYDTAGGRGGYTF. CDR3 nucleotides: TGTGCCAGCAGTTACGATACGGCAGGGGGAAGAGGTGGCTACACCTTC. The rearrangement uses TRBV6-5 and TRBJ1-2, with 7 positions matching TRBD1. Germline V gives CDR1 MNHEY, CDR2 SVGAGI. This CDR3 is 16 amino acids long. V dropped 2 bases and J dropped 7; count of bases not matched to a gene: 13.

V gene TRBV7-9 combines with J gene TRBJ1-1; D ambiguous. This CDR3 is 19 amino acids long. Germline loops: CDR1 SEHNR, CDR2 FQNEAQ (reference sequence). Trimming removed 1 base at V and 6 bases at J, with 27 bases between. The CDR3 sequence is CASSLGVSVPSHNSPEAFF. The CDR3 DNA follows: TGTGCCAGCAGCTTAGGGGTGTCGGTCCCCTCCCATAACTCTCCTGAAGCTTTCTTT.

The chain uses TRBV2 and TRBJ2-1; D is uncertain. This CDR3 region has 12 residues. V was shortened by 7 bases and J by 5 bases, with 9 bases between the two germline ends. From germline, CDR1 is SNHLY and CDR2 FYNNEI. As DNA, the CDR3 is TGTGCCAGCACGGCACTGAACAATGAGCAGTTCTTC. This codes for CASTALNNEQFF.

This clone came up once. CDR3 sequence: CASSKEELAGVIYEQYF. The CDR3, as DNA: TGTGCCAGCAGCAAAGAAGAACTAGCGGGAGTGATCTACGAGCAGTACTTC. This chain uses TRBV21-1 with TRBJ2-7; the D call TRBD2 from the table was never checked on the DNA. TRBV21-1 is an annotated pseudogene. The CDR3 has 17 amino acids.

The chain recombines TRBV5-6 with TRBJ2-7, with D possibly being TRBD1 (6 bases). Germline V gene sequence: CDR1 SGHDT, CDR2 YYEEEE. V was pared by 0 bases and J by 4 bases, with 11 bases between. The CDR3 has 14 amino acids. This chain's CDR3 is CASSLVGTRYEQYF. The CDR3 bases are TGTGCCAGCAGCTTGGTGGGGACAAGGTACGAGCAGTACTTC.

This sequence joins TRBV6-6 and TRBJ2-7; D unresolved. Germline CDR1 reads MNHNY; CDR2 reads SVGAGI (reference sequence). Trimming removed 2 bases from V and 0 bases from J, with 8 bases in between. This CDR3 spans 14 amino acids. DNA of the CDR3: TGTGCCAGCAGTTACATGGAAGCCTCCTACGAGCAGTACTTC. This gives the protein CASSYMEASYEQYF.

V gene TRBV19 combines with J gene TRBJ1-1; 8 bases match TRBD1. J gave up 6 bases and V 5 bases, and 5 bases lay outside the gene matches. The germline V gene encodes CDR1 LNHDA and CDR2 SQIVND (reference sequence). This CDR3 spans 13 amino acids. In DNA form, the CDR3 reads TGTGCCAGTAGTCCGCGACAGGGGTCTGAAGCTTTCTTT. Translating gives CASSPRQGSEAFF.

The gene calls are TRBV18 and TRBJ1-4; the D is unclear. CDR3 size: 16 residues. V was cut by 6 bases and J by 0 bases, with 14 bases left in between. Germline assignment: CDR1 KGHSH and CDR2 LQKENI. CDR3 sequence reads: CASSYEQRATNEKLFF. DNA for the CDR3: TGTGCCAGCTCGTACGAACAGCGTGCAACTAATGAAAAACTGTTTTTT.

V is TRBV2 and J is TRBJ1-5, with D unclear. Germline CDR1 reads SNHLY; CDR2 reads FYNNEI. V was trimmed by 4 bases and J by 8 bases, leaving 9 bases between them. The CDR3 runs to 12 residues. The CDR3 loop is CASSVELEPQHF. In nucleotides, the CDR3 is TGTGCCAGCAGTGTCGAGCTGGAGCCCCAGCATTTT.

The chain uses TRBV7-6 and TRBJ2-1; the match to TRBD2 covers 7 bases. J was trimmed by 5 bases and V by 5 bases; bases with no gene match: 9. The CDR3 loop spans 15 amino acids. Germline loops: CDR1 SGHVS, CDR2 FNYEAQ. CDR3 DNA sequence: TGTGCCAGCAGCCCTGAGCGGGGCAGAAACAATGAGCAGTTCTTC. Its translation is CASSPERGRNNEQFF.

This chain links TRBV4-2 with TRBJ2-5, with 8 positions matching TRBD2. Trimming at V came to 1 base and at J to 5 bases, leaving 6 bases not matched to a gene. The CDR3 runs 15 residues. Germline-derived CDR1 and CDR2 are LGHNA and YNFKEQ. The CDR3 spells CASSQAGGAGETQYF. Written as DNA, the CDR3 is TGTGCCAGCAGCCAAGCCGGGGGGGCGGGGGAGACCCAGTACTTC.

This chain links TRBV30 with TRBJ1-6; 9 bases fit TRBD1. CDR3 size: 15 residues. CDR1 GTSNPN and CDR2 SVGIG come from the germline V gene (reference sequence). Trimming at V came to 5 bases and at J to 9 bases, leaving 11 bases not matched to a gene. The CDR3 loop is CAWCDLQGARSPLHF. CDR3 DNA: TGTGCCTGGTGCGACTTACAGGGGGCTCGTTCACCCCTCCACTTT.

The rearrangement links TRBV19 to TRBJ1-1; 8 bases fit TRBD1. The V and J ends lost 4 bases and 8 bases, in that order; junction bases with no gene match: 9. The V gene's germline CDR1 is LNHDA and CDR2 SQIVND (reference sequence). This CDR3 has 14 residues. CDR3 amino acids: CASSNRQGTWEAFF. In nucleotides, the CDR3 is TGTGCCAGTAGTAACAGACAGGGGACCTGGGAAGCTTTCTTT.

The chain uses TRBV18 and TRBJ1-1; D is undetermined. The germline CDR1 and CDR2 sequences are KGHSH and LQKENI. This CDR3 has 14 residues. V was clipped by 3 bases and J by 6 bases, with 14 bases between them. CDR3 loop: CASSPLGLVAEAFF. CDR3 sequence (DNA): TGTGCCAGCTCACCGCTGGGGTTGGTCGCTGAAGCTTTCTTT. The whole variable domain, remainder taken from reference TRBV18 and TRBJ1-1, is NAGVMQNPRHLVRRRGQEARLRCSPMKGHSHVYWYRQLPEEGLKFMVYLQKENIIDESGMPKERFSAEFPKEGPSILRIQQVVRGDSAAYFCASSPLGLVAEAFFGQGTRLTVV.

The rearrangement links TRBV2 to TRBJ1-1, with a possible D match to TRBD1 (6 bases). The ends were cut back, 0 bases at V and 1 base at J, with 15 bases in the middle. Germline CDR1 is SNHLY and CDR2 is FYNNEI. CDR3 length: 17 amino acids. The CDR3 loop reads CASSEAIFRGTNTEAFF. The CDR3 DNA follows: TGTGCCAGCAGTGAAGCGATCTTCAGGGGAACGAACACTGAAGCTTTCTTT.